This T cell receptor beta chain derives from a study of neurological immune-mediated disorders. This clonotype was counted at least ten times. Germline loops: CDR1 DFQATT, CDR2 SNEGSKA (reference sequence). The CDR3 contains 13 residues. V was cut by 2 bases and J by 1 base, with 8 bases left in between. The team produced cDNA through 5'RACE using 10-nucleotide random UMIs. TCRdb itself ran the 5' RACE reads through MiXCR, one entry per CDR3 protein. The table has tens of thousands of distinct CDR3 sequences, approximately 5% seen once. The chain uses TRBV20-1 and TRBJ1-1; a possible D gene is TRBD1 (5 bases). The sequence was collected from a woman aged 25 to 39 with multiple sclerosis. Input material: PBMCs. This CDR3 reads CSARRGGNTEAFF. The CDR3 region has the DNA TGCAGTGCTAGAAGGGGAGGGAACACTGAAGCTTTCTTT.